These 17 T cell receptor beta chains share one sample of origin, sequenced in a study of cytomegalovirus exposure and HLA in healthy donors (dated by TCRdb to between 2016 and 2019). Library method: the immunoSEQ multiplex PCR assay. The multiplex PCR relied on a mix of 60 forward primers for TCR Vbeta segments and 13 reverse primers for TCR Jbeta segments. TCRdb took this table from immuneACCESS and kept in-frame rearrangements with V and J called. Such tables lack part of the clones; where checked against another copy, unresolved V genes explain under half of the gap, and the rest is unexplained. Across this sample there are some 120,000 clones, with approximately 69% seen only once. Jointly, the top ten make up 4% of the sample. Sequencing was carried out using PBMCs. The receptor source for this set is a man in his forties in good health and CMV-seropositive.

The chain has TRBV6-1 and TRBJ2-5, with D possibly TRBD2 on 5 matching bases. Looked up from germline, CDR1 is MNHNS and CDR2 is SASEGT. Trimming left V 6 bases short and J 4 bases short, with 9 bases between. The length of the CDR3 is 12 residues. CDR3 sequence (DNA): TGTGCCAGCAGCGGCGGGCGAGAGACCCAGTACTTC. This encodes CASSGGRETQYF.

The CDR3 loop reads CASSNRVAHYGYTF. The CDR3 DNA reads as TGTGCCAGTAGTAACAGGGTGGCGCACTATGGCTACACCTTC. The rearrangement links TRBV19 to TRBJ1-2, with D tentatively TRBD1 (6 bases). The V gene's germline CDR1 is LNHDA and CDR2 SQIVND (reference sequence). Trimming cost V 4 bases and J 3 bases, with 12 bases left between them. CDR3 length: 14 residues.

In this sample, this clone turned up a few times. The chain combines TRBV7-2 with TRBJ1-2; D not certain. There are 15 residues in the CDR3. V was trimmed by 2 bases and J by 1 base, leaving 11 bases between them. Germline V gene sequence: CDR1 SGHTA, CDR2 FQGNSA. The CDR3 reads CASSLSEVFNYGYTF. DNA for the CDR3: TGTGCCAGCAGCTTAAGCGAGGTCTTTAACTATGGCTACACCTTC.

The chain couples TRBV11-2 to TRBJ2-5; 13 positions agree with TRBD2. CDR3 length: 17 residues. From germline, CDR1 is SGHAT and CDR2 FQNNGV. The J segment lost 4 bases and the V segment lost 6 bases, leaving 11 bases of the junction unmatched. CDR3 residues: CASSYGLAGERGETQYF. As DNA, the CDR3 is TGTGCCAGCAGTTACGGACTAGCGGGAGAGAGGGGAGAGACCCAGTACTTC.

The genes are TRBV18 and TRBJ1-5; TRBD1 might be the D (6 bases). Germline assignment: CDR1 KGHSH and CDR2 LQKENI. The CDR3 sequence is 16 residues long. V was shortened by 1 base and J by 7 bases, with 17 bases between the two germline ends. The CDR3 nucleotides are TGTGCCAGCTCACCACGAAGCCCAGGGGCGCACCAGCCCCAGCATTTT. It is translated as CASSPRSPGAHQPQHF.

The DNA for the CDR3 is TGTGCCAGCAGCGAAGGGGGAGCGGGAGGAAACAATGAGCAGTTCTTC. Amino acids: CASSEGGAGGNNEQFF. The rearrangement uses TRBV11-2 and TRBJ2-1, with 9 bases lining up with TRBD2. Per germline, CDR1 SGHAT and CDR2 FQNNGV. V shed 5 bases, J shed 5 bases, and the junction held 10 bases outside the gene matches. The CDR3 spans 16 residues.

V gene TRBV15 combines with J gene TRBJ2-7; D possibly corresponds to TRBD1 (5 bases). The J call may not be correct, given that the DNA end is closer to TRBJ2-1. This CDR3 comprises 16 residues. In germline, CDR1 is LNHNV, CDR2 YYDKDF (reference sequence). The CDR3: CATSRASTGSYNEQFF. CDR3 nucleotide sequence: TGTGCCACCAGCAGAGCCAGTACAGGCTCCTACAATGAGCAGTTCTTC.

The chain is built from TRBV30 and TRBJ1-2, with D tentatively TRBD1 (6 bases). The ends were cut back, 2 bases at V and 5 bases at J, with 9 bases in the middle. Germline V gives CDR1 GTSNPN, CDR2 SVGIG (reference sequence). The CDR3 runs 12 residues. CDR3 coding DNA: TGTGCCTGGAGTCCAGGGGAGTATGGCTACACCTTC. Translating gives CAWSPGEYGYTF. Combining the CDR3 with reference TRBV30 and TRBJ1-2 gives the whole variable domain SQTIHQWPATLVQPVGSPLSLECTVEGTSNPNLYWYRQAAGRGLQLLFYSVGIGQISSEVPQNLSASRPQDRQFILSSKKLLLSDSGFYLCAWSPGEYGYTFGSGTRLTVV.

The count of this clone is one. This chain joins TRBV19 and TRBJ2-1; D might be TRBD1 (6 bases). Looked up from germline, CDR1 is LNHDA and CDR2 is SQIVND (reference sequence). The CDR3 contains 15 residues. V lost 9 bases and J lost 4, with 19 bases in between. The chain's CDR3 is CASPQSSRGYNEQFF. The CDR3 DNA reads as TGTGCCAGCCCACAGTCAAGCAGGGGTTACAATGAGCAGTTCTTC.

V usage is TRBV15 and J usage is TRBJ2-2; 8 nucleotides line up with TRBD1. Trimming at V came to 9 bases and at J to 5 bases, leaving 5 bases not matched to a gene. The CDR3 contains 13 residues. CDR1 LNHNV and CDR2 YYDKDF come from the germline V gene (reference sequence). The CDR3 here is CATRTGRTGELFF. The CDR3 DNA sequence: TGTGCCACACGGACAGGGCGAACCGGGGAGCTGTTTTTT.

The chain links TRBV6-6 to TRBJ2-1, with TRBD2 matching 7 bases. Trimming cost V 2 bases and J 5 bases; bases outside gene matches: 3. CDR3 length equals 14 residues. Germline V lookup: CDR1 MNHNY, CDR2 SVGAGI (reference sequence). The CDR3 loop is CASSYPSGDNEQFF. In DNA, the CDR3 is TGTGCCAGCAGTTACCCGAGCGGGGACAATGAGCAGTTCTTC.

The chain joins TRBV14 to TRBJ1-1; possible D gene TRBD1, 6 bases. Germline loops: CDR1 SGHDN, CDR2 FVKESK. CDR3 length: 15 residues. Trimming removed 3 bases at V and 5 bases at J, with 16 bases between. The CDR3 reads CASSHPLGAKTEAFF. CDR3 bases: TGTGCCAGCAGCCATCCCCTGGGGGCGAAAACTGAAGCTTTCTTT.

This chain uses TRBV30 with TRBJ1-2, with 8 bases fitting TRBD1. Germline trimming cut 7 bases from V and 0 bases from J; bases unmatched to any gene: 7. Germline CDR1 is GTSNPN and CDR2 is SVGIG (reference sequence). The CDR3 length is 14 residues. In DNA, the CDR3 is TGTGCCTCAGCCGGGACAGGAGCTAACTATGGCTACACCTTC. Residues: CASAGTGANYGYTF.

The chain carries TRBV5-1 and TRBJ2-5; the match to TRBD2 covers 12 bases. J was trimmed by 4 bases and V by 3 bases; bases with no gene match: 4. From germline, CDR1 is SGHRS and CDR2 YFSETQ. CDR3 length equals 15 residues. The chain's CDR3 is CASSSSGGARETQYF. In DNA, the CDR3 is TGCGCCAGCAGCTCTAGCGGGGGGGCCCGAGAGACCCAGTACTTC. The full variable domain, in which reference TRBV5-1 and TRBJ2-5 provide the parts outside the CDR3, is KAGVTQTPRYLIKTRGQQVTLSCSPISGHRSVSWYQQTPGQGLQFLFEYFSETQRNKGNFPGRFSGRQFSNSRSEMNVSTLELGDSALYLCASSSSGGARETQYFGPGTRLLVL.

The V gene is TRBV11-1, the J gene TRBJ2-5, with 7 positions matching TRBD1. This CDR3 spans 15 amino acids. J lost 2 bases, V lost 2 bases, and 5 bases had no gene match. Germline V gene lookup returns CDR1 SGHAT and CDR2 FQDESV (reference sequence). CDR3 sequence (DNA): TGTGCCAGCAGCTTATTGACAGGGCTGCAAGAGACCCAGTACTTC. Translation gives CASSLLTGLQETQYF.

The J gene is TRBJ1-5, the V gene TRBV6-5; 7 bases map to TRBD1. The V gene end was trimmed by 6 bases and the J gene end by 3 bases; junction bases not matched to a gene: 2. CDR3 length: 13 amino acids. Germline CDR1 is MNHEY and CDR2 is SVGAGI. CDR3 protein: CASRGQSNQPQHF. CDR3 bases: TGTGCCAGCAGGGGACAGTCCAATCAGCCCCAGCATTTT.

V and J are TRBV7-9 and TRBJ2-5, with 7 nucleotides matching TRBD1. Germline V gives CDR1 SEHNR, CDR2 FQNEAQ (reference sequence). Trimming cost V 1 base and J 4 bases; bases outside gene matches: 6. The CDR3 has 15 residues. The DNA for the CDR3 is TGTGCCAGCAGCTTAGGAGGGGGCAGGCTAGAGACCCAGTACTTC. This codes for CASSLGGGRLETQYF. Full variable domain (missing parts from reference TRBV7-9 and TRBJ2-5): DTGVSQNPRHKITKRGQNVTFRCDPISEHNRLYWYRQTLGQGPEFLTYFQNEAQLEKSRLLSDRFSAERPKGSFSTLEIQRTEQGDSAMYLCASSLGGGRLETQYFGPGTRLLVL.